This T cell receptor beta chain appears in the sequencing data of a study of OX40 agonist ivuxolimab in advanced cancers. Across the whole study: Checkpoint inhibitors had been given previously to approximately 41% of patients. Study observations and caveats: On average, CD8+ T cells had more expanded clones than CD4+.

The cohort excluded patients with autoimmune disease history or systemic immunosuppression. Sequenced by immunoSEQ multiplex PCR; TCRdb stores in-frame clones only, minus some. In the table there are fewer than 65,000 clones, roughly 93% of which are singletons. The CDR3 is made up of 15 amino acids. The germline CDR1 and CDR2 sequences are SGHAT and FQNNGV. With 1 base removed from V and 0 bases from J, the gap between germline ends came to 10 bases. For this clone: Its target is unknown.

The source material was CD4+ or CD8+ T cells sorted from blood, sampled in a trial of the OX40 agonist ivuxolimab. The origin of this receptor is an adult with an advanced solid tumor such as melanoma, head and neck, liver or kidney cancer. The chain uses TRBV11-2 and TRBJ2-7; D is perhaps TRBD2 (5 bases). CDR3 loop: CASSLGPAASYEQYF. Here the CDR3 DNA reads TGTGCCAGCAGCTTAGGTCCAGCGGCCTCCTACGAGCAGTACTTC.